This T cell receptor beta chain originates from a study of blood T cell repertoires in COVID-19. Study in general: Sample material is recorded as cDNA or gDNA derived from T cells, B-cell-depleted T cells, or PBMCs.

This CDR3 spans 13 amino acids. Trimming left V 1 base short and J 6 bases short, with 10 bases between. Germline V gives CDR1 GTSNPN, CDR2 SVGIG (reference sequence). Original methodology: Estimates of nucleated cell counts were drawn from the amplification of reference gene primers. Clones were sequenced by immunoSEQ multiplex PCR, and TCRdb holds only the in-frame ones, with some missing. The V and J calls and clone size were taken over from that table, and D and trimming were inferred from the DNA. Here the sample spans over 200,000 clones, around 75% being singletons. This sequence was found in a human donor in a cohort sampled during active COVID-19. The rearrangement uses TRBV30 and TRBJ1-5; D is possibly TRBD1 (6 bases). The sample taken for sequencing was peripheral blood. The CDR3 reads CAWSGTVTQPQHF. The CDR3 DNA reads TGTGCCTGGAGTGGGACAGTTACTCAGCCCCAGCATTTT.